The TCR beta chain under discussion was sequenced for a study of diagnostic markers for celiac disease. Using the reads, TCRdb records one entry per CDR3 protein without DNA. Across 1,500 to 2,000 distinct CDR3 sequences, the top ten clones capture 15% to 20% of the sample. The CDR3 consists of 13 residues. The germline CDR1 and CDR2 sequences are SGHVS and FQNEAQ. Material: either unsorted cells or a sorted T cell fraction (not recorded which). This chain links TRBV7-8 with TRBJ1-6. The origin of this receptor is a human donor. This table probably holds off-target reads from a library built for another chain. The CDR3 region is CASSFPTNSPLHF.